These 22 T cell receptor beta chains came from one sample sequenced in a study of blood T cell repertoires in COVID-19. TCRdb keeps only in-frame clones here, not all; method: immunoSEQ multiplex PCR. Among over 150,000 clones listed, less than 80% were seen once. Sequencing input: peripheral blood. Receptor source: a woman between 50 and 59 years old with acute or convalescent COVID-19.

CDR3 sequence reads: CASTTTSGRYARQFF. The CDR3, as DNA: TGTGCCAGCACCACAACTAGCGGGAGATACGCGCGGCAGTTCTTC. V is TRBV6-5 and J is TRBJ2-1, with 11 bases aligning to TRBD2. The CDR3 extends over 15 amino acids. The germline V gene encodes CDR1 MNHEY and CDR2 SVGAGI. Trimming at V came to 7 bases and at J to 12 bases, leaving 14 bases not matched to a gene.

The V call is TRBV18, the J call TRBJ1-1, with D possibly matching TRBD1 (6 bases). The V end lost 5 bases, the J end lost 4 bases, and 11 bases lay between the germline ends. The CDR3 length is 13 residues. Germline CDR1 is KGHSH and CDR2 is LQKENI. The CDR3 DNA reads TGTGCCAGCTCAAAGGGGGGGAGCACTGAAGCTTTCTTT. This codes for CASSKGGSTEAFF.

V usage is TRBV28 and J usage is TRBJ2-7; 8 bases align to TRBD2. The CDR3 is 15 amino acids. CDR1 MDHEN and CDR2 SYDVKM come from the germline V gene. Unmatched junction bases numbered 6, after V lost 3 bases and J lost 2 bases. For the CDR3, the DNA is TGTGCCAGCAGTTTGCGCGGGGGGCTTCCCTACGAGCAGTACTTC. Protein sequence: CASSLRGGLPYEQYF.

CDR3 region: CASSYPGSYEQYF. CDR3 coding DNA: TGTGCCAGCAGTTATCCAGGATCCTACGAGCAGTACTTC. This chain links TRBV6-6 with TRBJ2-7; no firm D call. V gave up 3 bases and J gave up 1 base, with 7 bases separating them. In germline, CDR1 is MNHNY, CDR2 SVGAGI (reference sequence). The CDR3 contains 13 residues.

The chain uses TRBV7-2 and TRBJ2-7; 7 bases align to TRBD1. V lost 3 bases to trimming and J lost 6 bases; unmatched junction nucleotides: 11. Per germline, CDR1 SGHTA and CDR2 FQGNSA. The CDR3 covers 15 residues. CDR3 loop: CASSLDNRGSGEQYF. The CDR3, as DNA: TGTGCCAGCAGCTTGGATAACAGGGGTTCAGGCGAGCAGTACTTC.

This rearrangement joins TRBV18 to TRBJ2-1, with a tentative D call TRBD2 (6 bases). Germline V gene lookup returns CDR1 KGHSH and CDR2 LQKENI. Trimming shortened V by 2 bases and J by 10 bases, and 15 bases separated the two germline ends. The length of the CDR3 is 14 residues. The CDR3 bases are TGTGCCAGCTCACCAGGCGGGGCGAGGGACGAGCAGTTCTTC. Protein: CASSPGGARDEQFF.

V gene TRBV7-9 combines with J gene TRBJ2-2; TRBD2 aligns across 8 bases. CDR1 SEHNR and CDR2 FQNEAQ come from the germline V gene (reference sequence). Trimming cost V 10 bases and J 1 base; bases outside gene matches: 8. CDR3 length: 15 residues. As DNA, the CDR3 is TGTGCCACCCCGAGCGGGAGTCGGAACACCGGGGAGCTGTTTTTT. Its translation: CATPSGSRNTGELFF.

The sample holds a few counts of this clone. The rearrangement joins TRBV7-6 to TRBJ1-1, with D possibly matching TRBD1 (5 bases). The CDR3 runs to 13 residues. CDR1 SGHVS and CDR2 FNYEAQ come from the germline V gene. V was clipped by 5 bases and J by 3 bases, with 10 bases between them. CDR3 coding DNA: TGTGCCAGCAGCACGCAGGGTTACACTGAAGCTTTCTTT. This gives the protein CASSTQGYTEAFF.

To note about this clone: One end of the junction does not line up with germline, which may come from a read error. The chain combines TRBV10-1 with TRBJ2-3; 16 bases line up with TRBD2. Germline V gene lookup returns CDR1 WNHNN and CDR2 SYGVQD (reference sequence). CDR3 size: 16 residues. CDR3 sequence (DNA): TGCGCCAGCAGCGCGGGACTAGCGGGGGGGGCAGACACGCAGTATTTT. Protein: CASSAGLAGGADTQYF.

For the CDR3, the DNA is TGTGCCAGCAGTTGGACAGGGCGCGAGCAGTACTTC. Amino acid sequence: CASSWTGREQYF. The chain couples TRBV6-5 to TRBJ2-7, with 8 positions matching TRBD1. Germline assignment: CDR1 MNHEY and CDR2 SVGAGI. V was pared by 4 bases and J by 6 bases, with 2 bases of the junction left unmatched. CDR3 size: 12 residues.

V usage is TRBV6-4 and J usage is TRBJ2-1, with 9 bases fitting TRBD2. CDR3 length: 13 amino acids. Trimming cost V 0 bases and J 13 bases; bases outside gene matches: 4. Germline CDR1 MRHNA, CDR2 SNTAGT. CDR3 in DNA: TGTGCCAGCAGTGACTCAGGACTAGCGACCCAGTTCTTC. Encoded protein: CASSDSGLATQFF.

The sample holds one count of this clone. The chain links TRBV6-1 to TRBJ2-7, with no clear D. CDR3 size: 15 residues. V lost 1 base and J 2 bases, leaving 12 bases between the germline ends. Per the germline V gene, CDR1 is MNHNS and CDR2 is SASEGT. CDR3 residues: CASSEEPHETYEQYF. CDR3 DNA: TGTGCCAGCAGTGAAGAGCCCCACGAAACCTACGAGCAGTACTTC.

This chain connects TRBV24-1 to TRBJ1-5; D gene unclear. Trimming removed 6 bases at V and 5 bases at J, with 7 bases between. CDR3 size: 12 residues. Germline CDR1 KGHDR, CDR2 SFDVKD. CDR3 bases: TGTGCCACCAGTCGAGGGTATCAGCCCCAGCATTTT. Residues: CATSRGYQPQHF.

This clone was recorded only once. The chain uses TRBV18 and TRBJ1-2, with TRBD1 as a possible D gene (5 bases). V lost 6 bases, J lost 8 bases, and 13 bases lay in between. Germline V gene data show CDR1 as KGHSH and CDR2 as LQKENI. CDR3 length: 12 residues. In DNA, the CDR3 is TGTGCCAGCTCGCCCGACAGCCCAGGCTACACCTTC. The encoded protein is CASSPDSPGYTF.

This rearrangement joins TRBV19 to TRBJ2-1; 8 bases fit TRBD2. V shed 2 bases, J shed 6 bases, and the junction held 12 bases outside the gene matches. Germline V gene sequence: CDR1 LNHDA, CDR2 SQIVND (reference sequence). The CDR3 has 17 residues. The CDR3 loop reads CASSIPGGTSAFNEQFF. The DNA for the CDR3 is TGTGCCAGTAGTATACCGGGAGGGACGAGTGCCTTCAATGAGCAGTTCTTC.

The genes are TRBV2 and TRBJ2-3; a weak D match, TRBD2 (5 bases). The CDR3 covers 18 residues. V dropped 2 bases and J dropped 0 bases, with 18 bases sitting between them. The germline CDR1 and CDR2 sequences are SNHLY and FYNNEI. CDR3: CASSEISRGTHSTDTQYF. CDR3 DNA sequence: TGTGCCAGCAGTGAAATATCCCGGGGAACACATAGCACAGATACGCAGTATTTT.

This clone was counted many times. This chain links TRBV6-1 with TRBJ2-7; D is ambiguous. The ends were cut back, 1 base at V and 0 bases at J, with 13 bases in the middle. The CDR3 has 16 amino acids. CDR1 is MNHNS, CDR2 SASEGT, per germline. The CDR3, as DNA: TGTGCCAGCAGTGAAGGAACAGCCTCCTCCTCCTACGAGCAGTACTTC. Its protein product is CASSEGTASSSYEQYF.

CDR3 sequence (DNA): TGTGCCAGCAGCCCCCCCCGAGGGACAGGGGGCGAGAATGGCTACACCTTC. This encodes CASSPPRGTGGENGYTF. This chain connects TRBV5-4 to TRBJ1-2; 12 positions agree with TRBD1. V dropped 4 bases and J dropped 6; count of bases not matched to a gene: 13. The germline V gene encodes CDR1 SGHNT and CDR2 YYREEE (reference sequence). This CDR3 contains 17 residues.

The chain links TRBV28 to TRBJ1-6, with no clear D. The V gene's germline CDR1 is MDHEN and CDR2 SYDVKM. The CDR3 consists of 12 residues. Trimming took off 2 bases at V and 8 bases at J, with 4 bases between the two ends. CDR3: CASSLTHSPLHF. The CDR3 DNA is TGTGCCAGCAGTTTAACTCATTCACCCCTCCACTTT.

This chain links TRBV28 with TRBJ1-1; 7 bases align to TRBD1. The trim removed 5 bases at V and 4 bases at J, leaving 13 bases unmatched. The CDR3 has 16 amino acids. Germline-derived CDR1 and CDR2 are MDHEN and SYDVKM. The CDR3 bases are TGTGCCAGCAGTCTCACAACACAGGGGAGGACCACTGAAGCTTTCTTT. Protein product: CASSLTTQGRTTEAFF.

This sequence joins TRBV9 and TRBJ2-1, with 9 nucleotides matching TRBD2. V dropped 0 bases and J dropped 6; count of bases not matched to a gene: 7. The CDR3 loop spans 16 amino acids. Germline V gene sequence: CDR1 SGDLS, CDR2 YYNGEE. CDR3 loop: CASSVAGTSMSNEQFF. CDR3 DNA sequence: TGTGCCAGCAGCGTAGCCGGGACTAGCATGTCCAATGAGCAGTTCTTC.

This clone came up once. This chain uses TRBV18 with TRBJ1-2, with 9 positions matching TRBD1. With 2 bases clipped from V and 2 bases from J, the junction kept 3 bases outside the gene matches. CDR1 and CDR2 from the germline V gene are KGHSH and LQKENI. This CDR3 is 15 amino acids long. The DNA for the CDR3 is TGTGCCAGCTCACCATCCGGGACAGGGAACTATGGCTACACCTTC. Encoded protein: CASSPSGTGNYGYTF. Based on the CDR3 plus reference TRBV18 and TRBJ1-2, the full variable domain is NAGVMQNPRHLVRRRGQEARLRCSPMKGHSHVYWYRQLPEEGLKFMVYLQKENIIDESGMPKERFSAEFPKEGPSILRIQQVVRGDSAAYFCASSPSGTGNYGYTFGSGTRLTVV.